The following is a TCR beta chain sequence with its context. Assay used: immunoSEQ multiplex PCR; TCRdb lists only in-frame clones, some missing. The data contain about 2 million clones, over 85% of them singletons. Naive CD8 populations comprised CD45RO-negative cells positively selected for CCR7, excluding terminally differentiated effector memory CD45RA+ cells. These data are taken from a study of shared clonotypes between healthy human individuals. In the study overall: CD8 memory received one plate per donor, CD8 naive two, CD4 memory three and CD4 naive three.

The sample taken for sequencing was naive CD8+ T cells sorted from blood. This sequence originates from a man aged 18 to 30 in good health.

CDR3 residues: CATIVGRASYEQYF. CDR3 nucleotides: TGTGCCACCATAGTAGGCAGAGCCTCCTACGAGCAGTACTTC. The chain joins TRBV2 to TRBJ2-7; unclear D gene. Germline V lookup: CDR1 SNHLY, CDR2 FYNNEI. With 10 bases removed from V and 0 bases from J, the gap between germline ends came to 16 bases. CDR3 length equals 14 residues.